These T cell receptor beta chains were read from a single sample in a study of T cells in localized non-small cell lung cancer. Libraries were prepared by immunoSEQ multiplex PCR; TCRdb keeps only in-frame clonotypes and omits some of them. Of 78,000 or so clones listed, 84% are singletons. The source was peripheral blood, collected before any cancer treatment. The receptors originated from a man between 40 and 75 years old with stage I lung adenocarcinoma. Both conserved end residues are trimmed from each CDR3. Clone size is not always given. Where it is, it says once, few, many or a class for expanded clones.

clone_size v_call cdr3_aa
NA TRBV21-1 ASQRRQGWSREQY
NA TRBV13 ASSSARGFYGYT
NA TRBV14 ASSPRQGRTGELF
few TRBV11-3 ASSLGGTAADTQY
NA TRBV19 ASRRQGEGTGELF
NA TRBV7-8 ASSLEAGRVQTQY
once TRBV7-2 ASSLNWGETQY
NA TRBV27 ASSSLRGGRHPDTQY
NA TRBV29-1 SVGGLAGYEQY
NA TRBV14 ASSQYSQNKNIQY
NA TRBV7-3 ASSLQGPYTGELF
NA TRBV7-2 ASSLGGHEKLF
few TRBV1 TSRQGESYEQY
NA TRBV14 ASSHPGLAGLTDTQY
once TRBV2 ASRDGTFLLNYGYT
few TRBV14 ASSQLAGGTDTQY
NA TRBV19 ASSMWTGGNQPQH
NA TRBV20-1 SAAGLKEQY
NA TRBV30 AWSVLTNYGYT
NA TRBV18 ASSPTLGGSKNEQY
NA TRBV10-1 ASSRGLS
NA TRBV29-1 SVYRRSGIDEQF
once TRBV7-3 ASSFQGSTGELF
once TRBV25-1 ASSDSGQGTHEQY
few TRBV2 ASRRGEKLF
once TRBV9 ASSVDSGNTIY